The source of this T cell receptor (beta chain) is a study of cytotoxic CD8 clonotypes in ibrutinib-treated CLL. General observations from the study: On treatment, the uncommon public clonotypes contracted or remained stable. Clonality (at baseline) was higher than in age-matched healthy donors and tracked circulating CD8+ T-cell counts.

A 1 in 200,000 to 1 in 1 million T cell depth was the sequencing target. This table comes from immunoSEQ multiplex PCR, and its TCRdb copy is limited to in-frame clones, with some not included. Found here are roughly 220,000 clones, nearly 80% of them singletons; the top ten hold roughly 10%. Remarks on this clone: The antigen is undetermined.

Source: PBMCs, taken after 12 months of ibrutinib treatment. The sequence was collected from a human donor with chronic lymphocytic leukemia.

CDR3 nucleotides: TGTGCCAGCAGCATATCGAGCGGGAGGAGTGGAGACGAGCAGTACTTC. Translated, it gives CASSISSGRSGDEQYF. V and J are TRBV11-2 and TRBJ2-7; 9 positions match TRBD2. The CDR3 covers 16 residues. After removal of 5 bases from V and 5 bases from J, the junction contained 13 bases not matched to a gene. CDR1 and CDR2 (germline): SGHAT, FQNNGV.